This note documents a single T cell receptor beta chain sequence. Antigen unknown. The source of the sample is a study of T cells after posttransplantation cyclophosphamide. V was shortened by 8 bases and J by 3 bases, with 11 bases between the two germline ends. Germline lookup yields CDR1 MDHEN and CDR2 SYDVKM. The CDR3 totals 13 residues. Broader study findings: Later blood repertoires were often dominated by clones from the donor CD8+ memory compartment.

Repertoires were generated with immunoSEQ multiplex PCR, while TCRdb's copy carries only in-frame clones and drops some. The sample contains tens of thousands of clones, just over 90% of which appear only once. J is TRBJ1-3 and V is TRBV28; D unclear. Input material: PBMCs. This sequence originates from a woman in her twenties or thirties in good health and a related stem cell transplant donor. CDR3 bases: TGTGCCAGCGTAGCGGGGTATGGAAACACCATATATTTT. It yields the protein CASVAGYGNTIYF.